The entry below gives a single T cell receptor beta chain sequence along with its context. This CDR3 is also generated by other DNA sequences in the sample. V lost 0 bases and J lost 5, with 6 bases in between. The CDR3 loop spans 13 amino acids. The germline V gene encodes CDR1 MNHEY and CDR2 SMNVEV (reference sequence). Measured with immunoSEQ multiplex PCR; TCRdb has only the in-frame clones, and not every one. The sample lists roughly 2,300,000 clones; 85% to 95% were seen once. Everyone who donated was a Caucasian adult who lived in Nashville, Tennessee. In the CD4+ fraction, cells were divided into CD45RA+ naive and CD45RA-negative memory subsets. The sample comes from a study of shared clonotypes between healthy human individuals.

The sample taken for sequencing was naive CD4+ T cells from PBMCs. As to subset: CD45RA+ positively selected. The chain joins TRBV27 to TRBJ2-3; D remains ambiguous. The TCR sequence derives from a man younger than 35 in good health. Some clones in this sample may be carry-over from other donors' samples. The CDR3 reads CASSLSGGDTQYF. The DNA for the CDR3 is TGTGCCAGCAGTTTATCCGGCGGAGATACGCAGTATTTT.